Here is one TCR beta chain with its context. What it binds is unknown. This sample is drawn from a study of T-cell memory formation after mild COVID-19. Overall study findings and caveats: CD4+ bias marked clones expanding day 15 to 37, unlike balanced contracting clones. Pre-infection memory carried some responding clones, suggesting that cross-reactive memory joined. For second-wave clones that peaked at day 37, SARS-CoV-2 specificity went unverified.

The CDR3 is 16 amino acids. V lost 1 base to trimming and J lost 8 bases, with 17 bases between them. The V gene's germline CDR1 is LNHNV and CDR2 YYDKDF (reference sequence). UMIs and sample barcodes were carried by the TCR alpha and TCR beta cDNA libraries that 5'RACE produced using constant-segment primers. TCRdb reanalysed the 5' RACE reads using MiXCR and keeps one entry per CDR3 protein. The sample records hundreds of thousands of distinct CDR3 sequences, about 16% being singletons. The gene calls are TRBV15 and TRBJ1-4; a weak D match, TRBD1 (5 bases). Sequences were obtained from PBMCs or a T cell subset sorted from them (not recorded which). This sequence was found in a young man who had mild COVID-19 (a few samples of this study predate the infection). Cell type and time point are not known. The CDR3 DNA follows: TGTGCCACCAGCAGAGGCCAGGGAGAAATAGGGGAAAAACTGTTTTTT. This translates into CATSRGQGEIGEKLFF.